Below, 25 T cell receptor beta chains from the same sample are listed, as sequenced in a study of blood T cell repertoires in COVID-19. Here immunoSEQ multiplex PCR was the method, and the copy in TCRdb shows in-frame clones only, minus some. The sample shows about 170,000 clones, roughly four fifths of them seen only once. Input material: PBMCs or T cells enriched from blood (not recorded which). These receptors were obtained from a man aged 50-59 years who had recovered from COVID-19.

This clone has only a few counts. V usage is TRBV3-1 (or the pseudogene TRBV3-2) and J usage is TRBJ1-3, with D possibly TRBD1 on 5 matching bases. The CDR3 has 17 residues. V was clipped by 0 bases and J by 6 bases, with 18 bases between them. The germline V gene has CDR1 LGHDT and CDR2 YNNKEL (reference sequence). Here the CDR3 DNA reads TGTGCCAGCAGCCAAGATTGGGGGGGTCGGGTAGCAAACACCATATATTTT. Protein: CASSQDWGGRVANTIYF.

This clone was seen a single time. This sequence joins TRBV18 and TRBJ1-3; a weak D match, TRBD1 (6 bases). V was shortened by 0 bases and J by 7 bases, with 13 bases between the two germline ends. CDR1 and CDR2 from the germline V gene are KGHSH and LQKENI. The CDR3 contains 15 residues. The CDR3 coding sequence is TGTGCCAGCTCACCACCGCGGCCAGGGGCGAACACCATATATTTT. This sequence encodes CASSPPRPGANTIYF.

This clone was seen more than once but under ten times. The gene calls are TRBV5-1 and TRBJ2-7; perhaps TRBD2 as D (5 bases). The CDR3 contains 14 residues. Germline V gene lookup returns CDR1 SGHRS and CDR2 YFSETQ. V was cut by 1 base and J by 6 bases, with 14 bases left in between. The CDR3 is CASSLSGIESEQYF. The CDR3 region has the DNA TGCGCCAGCAGCTTGTCGGGGATAGAGTCCGAGCAGTACTTC.

V is TRBV4-3 and J is TRBJ1-4; TRBD1 might be the D (5 bases). This CDR3 is built from 14 residues. Trimming stripped 0 bases from V and 8 bases from J, with 10 bases between. Germline-derived CDR1 and CDR2 are LGHNA and YSLEER. The CDR3 loop is CASSQDQGNEKLFF. The DNA for the CDR3 is TGCGCCAGCAGCCAAGATCAGGGAAACGAAAAACTGTTTTTT.

The chain has TRBV20-1 and TRBJ1-5, with 8 bases lining up with TRBD1. The CDR3 is made up of 13 amino acids. Germline CDR1 and CDR2: DFQATT and SNEGSKA (reference sequence). The junction had 5 bases not matched to a gene; V was cut back by 3 bases and J by 7 bases. This CDR3 reads CSASNRGGQPQHF. CDR3 in DNA: TGCAGTGCTAGTAACAGGGGGGGCCAGCCCCAGCATTTT.

J is TRBJ2-7 and V is TRBV4-1; D perhaps matches TRBD2 (8 bases). Germline CDR1 reads MGHRA; CDR2 reads YSYEKL. This CDR3 has 18 residues. V was trimmed by 4 bases and J by 1 base, leaving 23 bases between them. DNA for the CDR3: TGCGCCAGCAGCCGCGAGAGAGGGGGCGGGGGGCGGTCCTACGAGCAGTACTTC. Encoded protein: CASSRERGGGGRSYEQYF.

This clone was seen once. This rearrangement joins TRBV18 to TRBJ2-2; 11 nucleotides agree with TRBD2. The CDR3 consists of 15 residues. V shed 6 bases, J shed 6 bases, and the junction held 6 bases outside the gene matches. Germline CDR1 and CDR2: KGHSH and LQKENI. CDR3: CASSSGTSGSGELFF. The CDR3 coding sequence is TGTGCCAGCTCCTCCGGGACTAGCGGTTCCGGGGAGCTGTTTTTT.

In its sample, this clone was seen a few times. V usage is TRBV6-5 and J usage is TRBJ2-2; possible D gene TRBD1, 6 bases. Germline V lookup: CDR1 MNHEY, CDR2 SVGAGI. V gave up 4 bases and J gave up 4 bases, with 13 bases separating them. The CDR3 covers 15 residues. The CDR3 spells CASSWDIRGTGELFF. In DNA, the CDR3 is TGTGCCAGCAGTTGGGACATACGGGGCACCGGGGAGCTGTTTTTT.

The V and J genes are TRBV5-5 and TRBJ1-3; no firm D call. There are 16 residues in the CDR3. V was clipped by 0 bases and J by 0 bases, with 10 bases between them. Germline values: CDR1 SGHKS, CDR2 YYEKEE (reference sequence). CDR3 in DNA: TGTGCCAGCAGCTTGGCCGTTGGAGACTCTGGAAACACCATATATTTT. It yields the protein CASSLAVGDSGNTIYF.

The chain uses TRBV15 and TRBJ2-3, with TRBD1 identical over 7 bases. This CDR3 region has 14 residues. The V segment lost 1 base and the J segment 8 bases; nucleotides outside the gene matches: 6. Looked up from germline, CDR1 is LNHNV and CDR2 is YYDKDF (reference sequence). CDR3 residues: CATSRGQGEGTQYF. The CDR3 region has the DNA TGTGCCACCAGCAGAGGTCAGGGGGAAGGTACGCAGTATTTT.

The V gene is TRBV12-3 or TRBV12-4, the J gene TRBJ2-3; D is unclear. The germline V and J ends were trimmed by 2 bases and 4 bases, with 4 bases remaining between them. CDR3 size: 12 residues. This chain's CDR3 is CASSLTPDTQYF. DNA of the CDR3: TGTGCCAGCAGTTTAACTCCAGATACGCAGTATTTT.

The chain combines TRBV11-3 with TRBJ1-4; TRBD1 aligns across 7 bases. This CDR3 contains 14 residues. V shed 8 bases, J shed 3 bases, and the junction held 6 bases outside the gene matches. Germline CDR1 and CDR2: SGHNT and YENEEA. CDR3 bases: TGTGCCAGCCCCGGGCAGGGGGCTAATGAAAAACTGTTTTTT. As protein: CASPGQGANEKLFF.

CDR3 sequence reads: CATSAGGLANEQFF. The CDR3 DNA reads TGTGCCACCAGTGCCGGGGGGCTGGCCAATGAGCAGTTCTTC. V gene TRBV24-1 combines with J gene TRBJ2-1; tentative D call: TRBD2 (7 bases). The CDR3 sequence is 14 residues long. The germline V gene has CDR1 KGHDR and CDR2 SFDVKD. Trimming removed 5 bases from V and 6 bases from J, with 13 bases in between.

The V and J genes are TRBV4-2 and TRBJ1-6; a weak D match, TRBD1 (5 bases). Between the trimmed V and J ends, which lost 0 bases and 6 bases, there was a span of 12 bases. This CDR3 is built from 16 residues. Per germline, CDR1 LGHNA and CDR2 YNFKEQ. The CDR3 protein is CASSQDHGGVNSPLHF. The DNA of the CDR3 is TGTGCCAGCAGCCAAGATCACGGGGGGGTTAATTCACCCCTCCACTTT.

V is TRBV18 and J is TRBJ1-1; 8 bases align to TRBD1. This CDR3 has 14 amino acids. Unmatched junction bases numbered 6, after V lost 6 bases and J lost 3 bases. From germline, CDR1 is KGHSH and CDR2 LQKENI. DNA for the CDR3: TGTGCCAGCTCCCAGACAGGGGCGGACACTGAAGCTTTCTTT. Amino acids: CASSQTGADTEAFF.

The chain recombines TRBV7-2 with TRBJ1-5; 9 bases match TRBD1. The germline CDR1 and CDR2 sequences are SGHTA and FQGNSA. The CDR3 has 15 amino acids. V shed 7 bases, J shed 4 bases, and the junction held 8 bases outside the gene matches. The CDR3 nucleotides are TGTGCCAGCACCGATACAGGGGGCCCAAATCAGCCCCAGCATTTT. Its protein product is CASTDTGGPNQPQHF.

This clone was seen just once. The rearrangement links TRBV7-8 to TRBJ2-5; 8 bases are a match to TRBD2. With V trimmed by 6 bases and J by 2 bases, 5 bases remained unmatched. Per germline, CDR1 SGHVS and CDR2 FQNEAQ. This CDR3 spans 14 amino acids. CDR3 DNA: TGTGCCAGCAGGTTCGGGACTAGTCAAGAGACCCAGTACTTC. Translating it yields CASRFGTSQETQYF. The full variable domain, with the rest looked up from reference TRBV7-8 and TRBJ2-5, is GAGVSQSPRYKVAKRGQDVALRCDPISGHVSLFWYQQALGQGPEFLTYFQNEAQLDKSGLPSDRFFAERPEGSVSTLKIQRTQQEDSAVYLCASRFGTSQETQYFGPGTRLLVL.

This chain connects TRBV7-9 to TRBJ2-7; 10 nucleotides agree with TRBD2. The CDR3 length is 15 residues. The V and J ends lost 1 base and 3 bases, in that order; junction bases with no gene match: 3. Germline lookup yields CDR1 SEHNR and CDR2 FQNEAQ (reference sequence). The CDR3: CASSLDTSGDYEQYF. The CDR3 nucleotides read TGTGCCAGCAGCTTAGATACTAGCGGGGACTACGAGCAGTACTTC.

V is TRBV7-9 and J is TRBJ2-5, with 9 bases identical to TRBD2. Germline-derived CDR1 and CDR2 are SEHNR and FQNEAQ (reference sequence). V was pared by 5 bases and J by 4 bases, with 5 bases of the junction left unmatched. The CDR3 extends over 14 amino acids. The CDR3 region is CASSLISGGETQYF. Written as DNA, the CDR3 is TGTGCCAGCAGCCTTATTAGCGGGGGAGAGACCCAGTACTTC.

This clone showed up just a few times. The rearrangement joins TRBV2 to TRBJ1-4; D uncertain. The V gene's germline CDR1 is SNHLY and CDR2 FYNNEI. The CDR3 has 13 residues. The V and J ends lost 6 bases and 3 bases respectively, with 8 bases between them. As DNA, the CDR3 is TGTGCCAGCAGGGGTGGGCCTAATGAAAAACTGTTTTTT. Its protein is CASRGGPNEKLFF. Using reference TRBV2 and TRBJ1-4 for the parts outside the CDR3, the full variable domain is EPEVTQTPSHQVTQMGQEVILRCVPISNHLYFYWYRQILGQKVEFLVSFYNNEISEKSEIFDDQFSVERPDGSNFTLKIRSTKLEDSAMYFCASRGGPNEKLFFGSGTQLSVL.

Here the CDR3 DNA reads TGTGCCAGCAGCTTTAGCAGTCGGGGTACCGGGGAGCTGTTTTTT. Translated: CASSFSSRGTGELFF. The V gene is TRBV7-2, the J gene TRBJ2-2; TRBD2 might be the D (5 bases). The CDR3 has 15 residues. The germline V gene has CDR1 SGHTA and CDR2 FQGNSA. Deletions cut 3 bases from V and 5 bases from J, with 13 bases between.

The chain links TRBV6-5 to TRBJ1-4, with D unclear. CDR3 length: 12 amino acids. In germline, CDR1 is MNHEY, CDR2 SVGAGI. V lost 6 bases and J 8 bases, leaving 10 bases between the germline ends. The CDR3, as DNA: TGTGCCAGCAGACGCCAGAAGGAAAAACTGTTTTTT. Its translation: CASRRQKEKLFF.

About this clone: This sample includes further DNA sequences coding for the same CDR3. The rearrangement uses TRBV27 and TRBJ1-2; D may be TRBD1 (6 bases). The CDR3 runs to 13 residues. The V end lost 2 bases, the J end lost 6 bases, and 10 bases lay between the germline ends. Germline CDR1 reads MNHEY; CDR2 reads SMNVEV (reference sequence). The CDR3 region is CASSLRGADGYTF. The DNA of the CDR3 is TGTGCCAGCAGTTTACGGGGGGCGGATGGCTACACCTTC.

The chain employs TRBV24-1 and TRBJ2-2; 7 bases fit TRBD1. In germline, CDR1 is KGHDR, CDR2 SFDVKD. The CDR3 loop spans 15 amino acids. Trimming removed 4 bases from V and 5 bases from J; junction bases left unmatched: 6. The chain's CDR3 is CATSDWDSWTGELFF. The CDR3 DNA follows: TGTGCCACCAGTGACTGGGACAGTTGGACCGGGGAGCTGTTTTTT.

This sequence joins TRBV10-3 and TRBJ1-5; 11 positions match TRBD1. The CDR3 is 14 residues long. Germline CDR1 reads ENHRY; CDR2 reads SYGVKD. The V segment lost 6 bases and the J segment 6 bases; nucleotides outside the gene matches: 4. The chain's CDR3 is CAISPGQGGQPQHF. The CDR3 nucleotides are TGTGCCATCAGCCCGGGACAGGGGGGTCAGCCCCAGCATTTT.